This T cell receptor beta chain was identified in a study of blood T cell repertoires in COVID-19. Study details: Sites across the United States, Italy and Spain contributed samples from acute and convalescent COVID-19. PBMCs, B-cell-depleted T cells, or T cells were the source of the cDNA or gDNA that made up the material.

This clone appeared a few times. The repertoire was sequenced with immunoSEQ multiplex PCR; TCRdb's copy has only in-frame clones and lacks some. This sample carries 110,000 to 150,000 clones, around nine tenths of them seen once, and the ten largest clones take around 5%. V gave up 6 bases and J gave up 11 bases, with 18 bases separating them. The germline gives CDR1 SGHAT, CDR2 FQNNGV. The length of the CDR3 is 13 residues. Source material: peripheral blood. This clonotype was sampled from a human donor in a cohort sampled during active COVID-19. The genes are TRBV11-2 and TRBJ2-3; a weak D match, TRBD2 (5 bases). This CDR3 is CASSKEANGGQYF. DNA of the CDR3: TGTGCCAGCAGTAAAGAGGCAAATGGAGGGCAGTATTTT. Looking up the rest from reference TRBV11-2 and TRBJ2-3 gives the full variable domain: EAGVAQSPRYKIIEKRQSVAFWCNPISGHATLYWYQQILGQGPKLLIQFQNNGVVDDSQLPKDRFSAERLKGVDSTLKIQPAKLEDSAVYLCASSKEANGGQYFGPGTRLTVL.